This TCR beta chain is from a study of blood T cell repertoires in COVID-19. The V end lost 9 bases, the J end lost 1 base, and 16 bases lay between the germline ends. The germline V gene encodes CDR1 MNHNY and CDR2 SVGAGI (reference sequence). The CDR3 totals 15 residues. This table comes from immunoSEQ multiplex PCR, and its TCRdb copy is limited to in-frame clones, with some not included. The table records approximately 300,000 clones, about four fifths of them present only once. The V gene is TRBV6-6, the J gene TRBJ1-3; possible D gene TRBD1, 6 bases. Sample: peripheral blood. This clonotype originated in a woman aged 45-65 years with acute or convalescent COVID-19. CDR3 DNA: TGTGCCAGTTCCACAGGGATTATTTCTGGAAACACCATATATTTT. Its protein product is CASSTGIISGNTIYF.